This T cell receptor (beta chain) stems from a study of T-cell memory formation after mild COVID-19. TCRdb redid the calling of the 5' RACE reads with MiXCR, one entry per CDR3 protein. The table includes around 180,000 distinct CDR3 sequences, roughly 20% detected once. As to this clonotype: Its specificity is unknown.

The CDR3 totals 15 residues. The germline V gene encodes CDR1 SGHRS and CDR2 YFSETQ. The V end lost 4 bases, the J end lost 4 bases, and 17 bases lay between the germline ends. Overall study results and limits: Most CD4+ clones that shrank were in CM and EM, while CD8+ ones turned up in EMRA.

The sequencing input was PBMCs or a T cell subset sorted from them (not recorded which). The rearrangement uses TRBV5-1 and TRBJ1-1; D possibly corresponds to TRBD1 (6 bases). The receptor was derived from a man aged 18 to 29 who had mild COVID-19 (a few samples of this study predate the infection). Cell type and time point are not known. The CDR3 protein is CASSTPTGGSTEAFF. CDR3 sequence (DNA): TGCGCCAGCAGCACACCGACAGGCGGGTCCACTGAAGCTTTCTTT.